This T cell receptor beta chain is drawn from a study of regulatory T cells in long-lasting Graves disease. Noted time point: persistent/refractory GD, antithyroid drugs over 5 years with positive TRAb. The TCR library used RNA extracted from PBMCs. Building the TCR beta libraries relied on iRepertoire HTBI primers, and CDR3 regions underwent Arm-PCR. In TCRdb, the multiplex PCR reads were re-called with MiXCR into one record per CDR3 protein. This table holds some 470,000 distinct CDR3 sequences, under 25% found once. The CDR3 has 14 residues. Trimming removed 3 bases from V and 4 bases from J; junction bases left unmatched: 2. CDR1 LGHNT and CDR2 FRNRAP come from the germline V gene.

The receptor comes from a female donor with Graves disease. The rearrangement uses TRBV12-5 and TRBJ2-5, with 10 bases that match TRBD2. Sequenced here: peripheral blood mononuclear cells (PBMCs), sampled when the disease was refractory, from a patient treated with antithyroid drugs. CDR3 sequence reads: CASGLAGGGETQYF. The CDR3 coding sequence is TGTGCTAGTGGTTTAGCGGGGGGGGGAGAGACCCAGTACTTC.